This T cell receptor beta chain derives from a study of T cells in localized non-small cell lung cancer (dated by TCRdb to 2020 to 2022). Turning to the overall study: The study examined T cell repertoires in 200 to 300 patients with early-stage NSCLC and compared tumors with uninvolved tumor-adjacent lungs. The cohort comprised 236 treatment-naïve NSCLC patients with resected, localized lung tumors. A mean age of around 66 years was recorded for the NSCLC patients, of whom under 150 were male and more than 95 were female. Overall study outcomes, separate from this receptor: A median of about 61 of the top 100 tumor clones turned up in the paired uninvolved adjacent lung, and 25 to 30 of those clones also ranked among the top 100 of that same adjacent lung. Multi-region tumor sequencing was not performed, so intratumor heterogeneity could not be excluded. Uninvolved tumor-adjacent lung showed the highest T cell clonality, higher than tumor, which suggests more focused antigenic responses in the uninvolved tumor-adjacent lung. Higher T cell density in blood was associated with longer overall survival, whereas higher clonality in adjacent lung was associated with shorter survival. Since the design was exploratory, TCR variables were selected using unadjusted p-values with no false-discovery rate correction.

The immunoSEQ Assay was used to sequence TCR beta CDR3 regions from DNA. The paper's processing steps were these. To compute T cell density, TCR beta template counts were normalized to usable DNA, which was estimated by amplifying housekeeping genes. Richness was estimated with the preseqR package, extrapolating to 400,000 templates for PBMC samples and 120,000 templates for tissue samples. Clonality was taken to be one minus Pielou's evenness. Tissue-enriched TCRs were identified through differential abundance testing performed on productive amino-acid clonotypes, with a minimum total count of 5 and an alpha of 0.1. The Jaccard Index and the Morisita Overlap Index were used to quantify repertoire overlap between compartments. TCR beta CDR3s were clustered by GLIPH together with public tetramer-defined viral CDR3s, and at least three viral sequences plus V-gene enrichment were required for viral motifs. TCRdb's version of the immuneACCESS table is confined to in-frame rearrangements and falls short of the full clone set. An unresolved V gene accounts for under half of the shortfall where checked; the remainder is of unknown origin. V and J calls and clone size are those listed in that table; D and trimming were worked out from the DNA. The sample table contains more than 70,000 clones; only one count was recorded for 84% of them. 2.8% of the sample is in the top ten clones.

There are 15 amino acids in the CDR3, from cysteine to phenylalanine inclusive. The only DNA kept is the CDR3, 45 bases in frame from the first base. According to the germline V gene (reference sequence), CDR1 reads LNHDA and CDR2 reads SQIVND. V loses 4 bases of germline sequence and J loses 9 bases, and the interval between the two ends is 16 bases. With respect to this clone: Its antigen has not been determined. Base qualities are not provided; no much larger clone lies one nucleotide away.

At diagnosis, peripheral blood, uninvolved tumor-adjacent lung and tumor were collected and stored as a combination of fresh-frozen and FFPE material. For TCR repertoire profiling, the blood samples were analyzed as peripheral blood mononuclear cells. This receptor was identified in a man aged 40-75 years with stage I lung adenocarcinoma. Recombination joined TRBV19 with TRBJ1-6; a weak D assignment points to TRBD1 (5 bases agree). The sequences come from peripheral blood, collected before any cancer treatment. The DNA sequence follows: TGTGCCAGTAGTACAGGGAAATCATTCGGTTCACCCCTCCACTTT. It is translated as CASSTGKSFGSPLHF.